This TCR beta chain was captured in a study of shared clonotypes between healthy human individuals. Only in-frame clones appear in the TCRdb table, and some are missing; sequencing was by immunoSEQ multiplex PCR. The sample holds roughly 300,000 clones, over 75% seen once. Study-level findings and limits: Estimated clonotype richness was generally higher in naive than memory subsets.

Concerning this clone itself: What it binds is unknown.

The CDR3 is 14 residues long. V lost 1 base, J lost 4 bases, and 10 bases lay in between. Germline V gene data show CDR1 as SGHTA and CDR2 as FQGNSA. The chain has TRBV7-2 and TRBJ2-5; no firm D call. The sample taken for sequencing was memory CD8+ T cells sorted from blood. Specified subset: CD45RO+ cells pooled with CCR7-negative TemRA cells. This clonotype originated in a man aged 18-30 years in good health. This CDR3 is CASSLDPASETQYF. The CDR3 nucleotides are TGTGCCAGCAGCTTAGACCCCGCCTCAGAGACCCAGTACTTC.